The rows below give T cell receptor beta chains drawn from one sample of a study of graft-versus-host responses after intestinal transplantation. Their antigen targets remain unknown. TCRdb keeps only in-frame clones here, not all; method: immunoSEQ multiplex PCR. The repertoire has tens of thousands of clones, roughly 90% of them found once; the top ten carry around 0.27%. The sequencing used unstimulated CD4+ T cells sorted from spleen or lymph node cells, collected before transplant. These receptors were taken from a human donor who was the organ donor for an intestinal transplant. The conserved cysteine and the conserved F or W are not part of the CDR3 here. Each record gives: D gene, V gene, J gene, CDR3 protein. D genes are given only for firm matches.

D: .; V: TRBV15; J: TRBJ2-2; CDR3: ATSREIVEELF
D: TRBD1; V: TRBV7-6; J: TRBJ1-4; CDR3: ASSLRTGLDEKLF
D: TRBD2; V: TRBV5-5; J: TRBJ2-5; CDR3: ASSWPGLAGGQQTQY
D: .; V: TRBV7-9; J: TRBJ1-3; CDR3: ASSFYRAFYGNTIY
D: .; V: TRBV6-1; J: TRBJ2-5; CDR3: ASSNTLAYETQY
D: TRBD1; V: TRBV6-5; J: TRBJ2-2; CDR3: ASSRGQGYTGELF
D: TRBD1; V: TRBV6-1; J: TRBJ1-5; CDR3: ASVDRGENQPQH
D: .; V: TRBV18; J: TRBJ2-7; CDR3: ASSPGPQTSSYEQY
D: .; V: TRBV7-2; J: TRBJ1-1; CDR3: ASSLTVSGGGYTEAF
D: .; V: TRBV29-1; J: TRBJ2-7; CDR3: SVEDRGGREQY
D: .; V: TRBV7-9; J: TRBJ1-6; CDR3: ASSLARGGGSPLH
D: TRBD2; V: TRBV4-1; J: TRBJ2-1; CDR3: ASSQEGRGGRYNEQF
D: TRBD2; V: TRBV28; J: TRBJ2-2; CDR3: ASNKGGSAGELF
D: .; V: TRBV2; J: TRBJ2-1; CDR3: ASSELAASYNEQF
D: .; V: TRBV27; J: TRBJ1-5; CDR3: ASWGRANQPQH
D: TRBD2; V: TRBV6-6; J: TRBJ2-7; CDR3: ASSRGTSGRGEQY
D: .; V: TRBV6-1; J: TRBJ2-1; CDR3: ASSAYNEQF
D: TRBD1; V: TRBV15; J: TRBJ2-7; CDR3: ATSKFGSGQGLEQY
D: .; V: TRBV9; J: TRBJ1-5; CDR3: ASSPDLRSNQPQH
D: .; V: TRBV10-3; J: TRBJ2-1; CDR3: AISEPGVGDNEQF
D: TRBD1; V: TRBV15; J: TRBJ1-2; CDR3: ATSRGGTGRFDGYT
D: TRBD1; V: TRBV28; J: TRBJ2-7; CDR3: ASSWGRGQGIYEQY
D: TRBD1; V: TRBV18; J: TRBJ1-2; CDR3: ASSPERDRNYGYT
D: .; V: TRBV5-6; J: TRBJ1-2; CDR3: ASTLGGRVIYGYT
D: TRBD1; V: TRBV5-4; J: TRBJ2-3; CDR3: ASSAGQGDYTDTQY
D: TRBD2; V: TRBV15; J: TRBJ2-3; CDR3: ATSSGGVRTSGRTDTQY
D: .; V: TRBV11-2; J: TRBJ2-2; CDR3: ASSPPPSENTGELF
D: TRBD1; V: TRBV28; J: TRBJ2-2; CDR3: ASERTGFTGELF
D: TRBD2; V: TRBV5-1; J: TRBJ2-1; CDR3: ASSPSGTRNNEQF
D: .; V: TRBV30; J: TRBJ2-7; CDR3: AWNGGRGEQY
D: .; V: TRBV18; J: TRBJ2-7; CDR3: ASSPSQYEQY
D: TRBD2; V: TRBV7-2; J: TRBJ2-5; CDR3: ASSPRAGIWETQY
D: .; V: TRBV7-9; J: TRBJ1-5; CDR3: ASSISTEPQH
D: .; V: TRBV28; J: TRBJ2-3; CDR3: ASSGRGPNTDTQY
D: TRBD2; V: TRBV27; J: TRBJ2-7; CDR3: ASMRAGAREQY
D: TRBD2; V: TRBV11-2; J: TRBJ2-5; CDR3: ASSPLAGGIRETQY